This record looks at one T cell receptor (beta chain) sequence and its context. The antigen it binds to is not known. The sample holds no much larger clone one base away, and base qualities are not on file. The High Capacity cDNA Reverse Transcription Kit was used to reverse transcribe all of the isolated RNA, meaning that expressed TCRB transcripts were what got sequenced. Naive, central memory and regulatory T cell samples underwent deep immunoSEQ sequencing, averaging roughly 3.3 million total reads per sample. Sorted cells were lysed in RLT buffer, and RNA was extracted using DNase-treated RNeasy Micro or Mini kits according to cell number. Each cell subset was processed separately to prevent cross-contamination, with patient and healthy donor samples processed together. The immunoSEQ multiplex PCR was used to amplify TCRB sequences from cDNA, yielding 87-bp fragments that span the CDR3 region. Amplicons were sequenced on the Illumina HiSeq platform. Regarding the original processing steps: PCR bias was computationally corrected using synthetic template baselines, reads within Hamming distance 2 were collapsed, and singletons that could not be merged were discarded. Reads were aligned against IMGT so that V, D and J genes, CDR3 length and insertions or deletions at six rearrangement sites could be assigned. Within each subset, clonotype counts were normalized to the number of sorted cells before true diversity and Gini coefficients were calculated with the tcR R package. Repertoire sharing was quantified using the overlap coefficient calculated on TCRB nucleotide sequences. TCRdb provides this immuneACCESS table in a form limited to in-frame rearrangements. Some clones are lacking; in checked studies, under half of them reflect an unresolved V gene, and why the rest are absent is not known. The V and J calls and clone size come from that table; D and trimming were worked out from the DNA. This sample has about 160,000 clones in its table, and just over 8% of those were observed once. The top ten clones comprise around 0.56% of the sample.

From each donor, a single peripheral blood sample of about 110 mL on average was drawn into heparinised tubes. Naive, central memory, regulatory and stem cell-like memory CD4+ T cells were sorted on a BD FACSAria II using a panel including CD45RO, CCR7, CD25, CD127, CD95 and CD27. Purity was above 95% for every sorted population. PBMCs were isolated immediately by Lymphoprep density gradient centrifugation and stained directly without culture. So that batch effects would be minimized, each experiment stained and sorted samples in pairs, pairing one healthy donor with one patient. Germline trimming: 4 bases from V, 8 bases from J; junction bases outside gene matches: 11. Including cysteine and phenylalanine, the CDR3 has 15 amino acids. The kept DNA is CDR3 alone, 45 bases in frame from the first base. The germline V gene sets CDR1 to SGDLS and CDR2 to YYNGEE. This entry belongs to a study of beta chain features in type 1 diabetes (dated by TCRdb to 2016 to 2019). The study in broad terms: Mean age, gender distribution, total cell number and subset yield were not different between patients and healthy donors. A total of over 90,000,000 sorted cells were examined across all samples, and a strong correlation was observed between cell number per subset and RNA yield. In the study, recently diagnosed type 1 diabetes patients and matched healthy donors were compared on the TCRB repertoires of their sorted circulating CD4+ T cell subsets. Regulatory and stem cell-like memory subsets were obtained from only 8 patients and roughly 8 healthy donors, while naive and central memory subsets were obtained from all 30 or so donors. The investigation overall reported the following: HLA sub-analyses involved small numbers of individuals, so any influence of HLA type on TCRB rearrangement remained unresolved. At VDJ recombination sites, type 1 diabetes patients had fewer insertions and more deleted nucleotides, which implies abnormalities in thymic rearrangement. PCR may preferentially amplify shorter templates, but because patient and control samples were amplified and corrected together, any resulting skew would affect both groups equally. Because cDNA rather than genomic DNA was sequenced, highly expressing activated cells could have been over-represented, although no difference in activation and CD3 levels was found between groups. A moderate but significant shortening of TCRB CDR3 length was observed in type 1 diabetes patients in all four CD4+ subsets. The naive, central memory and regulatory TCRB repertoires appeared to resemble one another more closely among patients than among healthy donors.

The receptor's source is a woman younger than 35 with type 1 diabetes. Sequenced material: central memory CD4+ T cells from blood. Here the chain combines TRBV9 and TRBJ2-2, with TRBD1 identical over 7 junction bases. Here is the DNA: TGTGCCAGCAGCCCTCAGAGGGGGCGAACGGGGGAGCTGTTTTTT. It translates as CASSPQRGRTGELFF.